The clone carrying this TCR beta chain was seen repeatedly, ten times or more. The antigen is not known. This entry belongs to a study of T-cell memory formation after mild COVID-19. Overall study context: Largely donor-specific sequence clusters came from two donors. Study observations and caveats: For second-wave clones that peaked at day 37, SARS-CoV-2 specificity went unverified.

Germline CDR1 is KGHSH and CDR2 is LQKENI. This CDR3 has 13 residues. The V and J ends lost 6 bases and 4 bases respectively, with 12 bases between them. MiXCR was run by TCRdb on the 5' RACE reads, yielding one entry per CDR3 protein. The data show 25,000 to 35,000 distinct CDR3 sequences, with 7.4% seen just once and 12% to 15% held by the top ten. The chain links TRBV18 to TRBJ1-1, with a weak D call TRBD1 (5 bases). Sequencing was carried out using PBMCs or a T cell subset sorted from them (not recorded which). The TCR comes from an adult woman who had mild COVID-19 (a few samples of this study predate the infection). Cell type and time point are not known. The DNA of the CDR3 is TGTGCCAGCTCCCCTTCGGGGGGCACTGAAGCTTTCTTT. Translation gives CASSPSGGTEAFF. Full variable domain (rest looked up from reference TRBV18 and TRBJ1-1): NAGVMQNPRHLVRRRGQEARLRCSPMKGHSHVYWYRQLPEEGLKFMVYLQKENIIDESGMPKERFSAEFPKEGPSILRIQQVVRGDSAAYFCASSPSGGTEAFFGQGTRLTVV.